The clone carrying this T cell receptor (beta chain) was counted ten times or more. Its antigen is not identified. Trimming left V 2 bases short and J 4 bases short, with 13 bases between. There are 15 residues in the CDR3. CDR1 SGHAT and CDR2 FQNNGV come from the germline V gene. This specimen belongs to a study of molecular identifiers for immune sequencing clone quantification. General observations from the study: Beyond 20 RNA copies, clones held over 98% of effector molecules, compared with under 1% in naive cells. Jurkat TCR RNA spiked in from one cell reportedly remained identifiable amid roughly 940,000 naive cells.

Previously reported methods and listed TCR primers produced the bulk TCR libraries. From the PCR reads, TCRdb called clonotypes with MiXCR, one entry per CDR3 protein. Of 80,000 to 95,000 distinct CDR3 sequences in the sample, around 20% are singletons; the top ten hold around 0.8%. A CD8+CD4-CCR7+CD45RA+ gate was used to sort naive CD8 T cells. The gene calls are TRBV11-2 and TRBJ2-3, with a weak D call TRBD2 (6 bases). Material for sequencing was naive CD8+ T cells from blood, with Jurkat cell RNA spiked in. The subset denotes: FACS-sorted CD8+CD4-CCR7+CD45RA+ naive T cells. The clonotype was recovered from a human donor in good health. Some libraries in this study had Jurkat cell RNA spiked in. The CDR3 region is CASSLWGLTSDTQYF. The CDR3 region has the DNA TGTGCCAGCAGCTTATGGGGACTCACATCAGATACGCAGTATTTT.